Listed here are 5 T cell receptor beta chains from one sample, sequenced in a study of CD8 T cells in Susac syndrome. An input of about 0.45 to 1 ug of RNA was subjected to reverse transcription using random hexamers. TCRdb called the immunoSEQ multiplex PCR reads again in MiXCR, with one record for every CDR3 protein. Here the sample spans about 300,000 distinct CDR3 sequences, 90% to 95% being singletons. The source material was CD4+ T cells from PBMCs. The receptors stem from a human donor with multiple sclerosis.

V is TRBV24-1 and J is TRBJ2-5, with a possible D match to TRBD2 (5 bases). CDR1 and CDR2 (germline): KGHDR, SFDVKD. The V end lost 10 bases, the J end lost 5 bases, and 28 bases lay between the germline ends. The CDR3 is 17 residues long. CDR3 sequence reads: CATKDPNSRATRETQYF. As DNA, the CDR3 is TGTGCCACTAAGGATCCCAACTCGCGGGCTACGAGGGAGACCCAGTACTTC.

The rearrangement links TRBV29-1 to TRBJ2-7, with a possible D match to TRBD2 (6 bases). This CDR3 spans 12 amino acids. The germline V and J ends were trimmed by 7 bases and 5 bases, with 15 bases remaining between them. From germline, CDR1 is SQVTM and CDR2 ANQGSEA. DNA of the CDR3: TGCAGCGGTATGACTAGTATCGACGAGCAGTACTTC. Translation: CSGMTSIDEQYF.

J is TRBJ2-1 and V is TRBV20-1; 12 nucleotides line up with TRBD2. CDR3 size: 15 residues. Germline trimming cut 0 bases from V and 6 bases from J; bases unmatched to any gene: 3. Germline loops: CDR1 DFQATT, CDR2 SNEGSKA (reference sequence). DNA for the CDR3: TGCAGTGCTAGAGAAGGGACTAGCGGGCTCAATGAGCAGTTCTTC. Protein: CSAREGTSGLNEQFF.

This clonotype was seen only a few times. The V gene is TRBV27, the J gene TRBJ2-1; maybe TRBD2 (6 bases). The CDR3 is 11 amino acids. CDR1 and CDR2 (germline): MNHEY, SMNVEV (reference sequence). The V end lost 5 bases, the J end lost 7 bases, and 6 bases lay between the germline ends. In DNA form, the CDR3 reads TGTGCCAGCAGTCGGGGGAATGAGCAGTTCTTC. It specifies CASSRGNEQFF.

The rearrangement uses TRBV12-3 or TRBV12-4 and TRBJ1-2; the D is unclear. Deletions cut 2 bases from V and 9 bases from J, with 10 bases between. This CDR3 is 12 amino acids long. The CDR3 DNA follows: TGTGCCAGCAGTTTAAGCGTACGCCGCTACACCTTC. This gives the protein CASSLSVRRYTF.